This is a list of T cell receptor beta chains from one sample in a study of CD8+ T cells in alopecia areata. TCRdb keeps only in-frame clones here, not all; method: immunoSEQ multiplex PCR. The table records about 110,000 clones, around three fifths of them present only once. This material consisted of CD8+ T cells sorted from blood, taken at week 24, from a patient treated with tofacitinib. Receptor source: a human donor with alopecia areata. Both conserved end residues are part of each CDR3. D genes are given only for firm matches. Not all rows give a size; the values are once, few, many and, for expanded clones, a class.

J gene: TRBJ1-1; V gene: TRBV30; clone size: -; D gene: TRBD1; CDR3 DNA: TGTGCCTGGACAGGGCACCAGGGACAGGGGAGGACTGAAGCTTTCTTT; CDR3 protein: CAWTGHQGQGRTEAFF
J gene: TRBJ2-1; V gene: TRBV5-6; clone size: -; D gene: -; CDR3 DNA: TGTGCCAGCAGCTTGGGTCCGTACAATGAGCAGTTCTTC; CDR3 protein: CASSLGPYNEQFF
J gene: TRBJ2-5; V gene: TRBV6-5; clone size: few; D gene: -; CDR3 DNA: TGTGCCAGCAGTTACTCTGTGGGGGGCCCTCAGGAGACCCAGTACTTC; CDR3 protein: CASSYSVGGPQETQYF
J gene: TRBJ1-1; V gene: TRBV5-6; clone size: once; D gene: -; CDR3 DNA: TGTGCCAGCAGCTTTGAGGGCCCCACTGAAGCTTTCTTT; CDR3 protein: CASSFEGPTEAFF
J gene: TRBJ2-5; V gene: TRBV7-9; clone size: -; D gene: -; CDR3 DNA: TGTGCCAGCAGCTTTTTAGAGGGCCAAGAGACCCAGTACTTC; CDR3 protein: CASSFLEGQETQYF
J gene: TRBJ2-2; V gene: TRBV27; clone size: -; D gene: TRBD1; CDR3 DNA: TGTGCCAGCACCGGACCCAGGGGGCTTGGCGGGGAGCTGTTTTTT; CDR3 protein: CASTGPRGLGGELFF
J gene: TRBJ1-2; V gene: TRBV27; clone size: once; D gene: -; CDR3 DNA: TGTGCCAGCAGCCCCGTCAGGGGTGAGATGGGGATTTTC; CDR3 protein: CASSPVRGEMGIF
J gene: TRBJ2-7; V gene: TRBV29-1; clone size: few; D gene: -; CDR3 DNA: TGCAGCGTTGTGGGGAGGAGCTCCTACGAGCAGTACTTC; CDR3 protein: CSVVGRSSYEQYF
J gene: TRBJ1-2; V gene: TRBV14; clone size: -; D gene: TRBD1; CDR3 DNA: TGTGCCAGCAGCCCCCTCGGGACAGGGCTATACTACACCTTC; CDR3 protein: CASSPLGTGLYYTF
J gene: TRBJ2-6; V gene: TRBV2; clone size: -; D gene: -; CDR3 DNA: TGTGCCAGCAGGGCGCAGGGTTCCGGGGCCAACGTCCTGACTTTC; CDR3 protein: CASRAQGSGANVLTF
J gene: TRBJ2-7; V gene: TRBV2; clone size: few; D gene: -; CDR3 DNA: TGTGCCAGCAGTGATGGGACGGACTACGAGCAGTACTTC; CDR3 protein: CASSDGTDYEQYF
J gene: TRBJ1-5; V gene: TRBV6-1; clone size: -; D gene: -; CDR3 DNA: TGTGCCAGCATCTTGACAGGTTCAGGCAATCAGCCCCAGCATTTT; CDR3 protein: CASILTGSGNQPQHF
J gene: TRBJ1-2; V gene: TRBV27; clone size: -; D gene: -; CDR3 DNA: TGTGCCAGCAGTTTATCAGAGACGCATAACTATGGCTACACCTTC; CDR3 protein: CASSLSETHNYGYTF
J gene: TRBJ1-2; V gene: TRBV9; clone size: once; D gene: TRBD1; CDR3 DNA: TGTGCCAGCAGCCCACGGACAGGTAGCGATGGCTACACCTTC; CDR3 protein: CASSPRTGSDGYTF
J gene: TRBJ2-2; V gene: TRBV6-4; clone size: -; D gene: TRBD1; CDR3 DNA: TGTGCCAGCAGTTACGGGACAGAAAACACCGGGGAGCTGTTTTTT; CDR3 protein: CASSYGTENTGELFF
J gene: TRBJ2-7; V gene: TRBV27; clone size: few; D gene: -; CDR3 DNA: TGTGCCAGCAGTTTAACGCCAGAGGGATACGAGCAGTACTTC; CDR3 protein: CASSLTPEGYEQYF
J gene: TRBJ2-2; V gene: TRBV4-2; clone size: -; D gene: -; CDR3 DNA: TGTGCCAGCAGCCACGAGGGAACCGGGGAGCTGTTTTTT; CDR3 protein: CASSHEGTGELFF
J gene: TRBJ1-5; V gene: TRBV9; clone size: few; D gene: -; CDR3 DNA: TGTGCCAGCAGTGAAGGTCCCAATCAGCCCCAGCATTTT; CDR3 protein: CASSEGPNQPQHF
J gene: TRBJ1-4; V gene: TRBV4-1; clone size: few; D gene: -; CDR3 DNA: TGCGCCAGCAGCCAAGAATGGGGGCAGGGGAACATTCTTGAGCTGTTTTTT; CDR3 protein: CASSQEWGQGNILELFF
J gene: TRBJ1-4; V gene: TRBV7-2; clone size: -; D gene: -; CDR3 DNA: TGTGCCAGCAGCCTCGGGGCTGAGGGTTGGGGTGAAAAACTGTTTTTT; CDR3 protein: CASSLGAEGWGEKLFF
J gene: TRBJ2-3; V gene: TRBV9; clone size: -; D gene: -; CDR3 DNA: TGTGCCAGCAGCGACCCCCGGGGAGTAGATACGCAGTATTTT; CDR3 protein: CASSDPRGVDTQYF
J gene: TRBJ1-1; V gene: TRBV5-1; clone size: once; D gene: -; CDR3 DNA: TGCGCCAGCACCTTCGGGGCAGGGCGGAGTGAAGCTTTCTTT; CDR3 protein: CASTFGAGRSEAFF
J gene: TRBJ1-6; V gene: TRBV27; clone size: -; D gene: -; CDR3 DNA: TGTGCCAGCAGTTTTGTGGGGGGCGGTTCACCCCTCCACTTT; CDR3 protein: CASSFVGGGSPLHF
J gene: TRBJ1-6; V gene: TRBV7-3; clone size: -; D gene: -; CDR3 DNA: TGTGCCAGCAGCTTACAGGGCTATAATTCACCCCTCCACTTT; CDR3 protein: CASSLQGYNSPLHF
J gene: TRBJ2-7; V gene: TRBV11-3; clone size: -; D gene: -; CDR3 DNA: TGTGCCAGCAGCTTAGGACAGCCCTACGAGCAGTACTTC; CDR3 protein: CASSLGQPYEQYF
J gene: TRBJ2-1; V gene: TRBV11-2; clone size: -; D gene: -; CDR3 DNA: TGTGCCAGCAGCTTAGGTAACTACAATGAGCAGTTCTTC; CDR3 protein: CASSLGNYNEQFF
J gene: TRBJ2-7; V gene: TRBV27; clone size: -; D gene: -; CDR3 DNA: TGTGCCAGCAAAGTGGGGGGCTCCTACGAGCAGTACTTC; CDR3 protein: CASKVGGSYEQYF
J gene: TRBJ1-1; V gene: TRBV29-1; clone size: -; D gene: -; CDR3 DNA: TGCAGCGTACTCAGGGAGATTGAAGCTTTCTTT; CDR3 protein: CSVLREIEAFF
J gene: TRBJ2-3; V gene: TRBV27; clone size: -; D gene: -; CDR3 DNA: TGTGCCAGCAGTCTCGCCGTGACAGACACTTCAGATACGCAGTATTTT; CDR3 protein: CASSLAVTDTSDTQYF
J gene: TRBJ1-5; V gene: TRBV7-9; clone size: few; D gene: TRBD1; CDR3 DNA: TGTGCCAGCGGTACAGGGGGCAATCAGCCCCAGCATTTT; CDR3 protein: CASGTGGNQPQHF
J gene: TRBJ1-6; V gene: TRBV13; clone size: -; D gene: TRBD1; CDR3 DNA: TGTGCCAGCAGCTCGACAGGGAGTGCCCCCAATTCACCCCTCCACTTT; CDR3 protein: CASSSTGSAPNSPLHF
J gene: TRBJ1-1; V gene: TRBV29-1; clone size: -; D gene: -; CDR3 DNA: TGCAGCGTTGAAAGAGGTACCACTGAAGCTTTCTTT; CDR3 protein: CSVERGTTEAFF
J gene: TRBJ2-2; V gene: TRBV4-3; clone size: -; D gene: -; CDR3 DNA: TGCGCCAGCAGCCATCCCCAGGGAGGCGTAAACACCGGGGAGCTGTTTTTT; CDR3 protein: CASSHPQGGVNTGELFF
J gene: TRBJ2-2; V gene: TRBV25-1; clone size: -; D gene: -; CDR3 DNA: TGTGCCAGCGGGGCTTCTGGGACGGGGAACACCGGGGAGCTGTTTTTT; CDR3 protein: CASGASGTGNTGELFF
J gene: TRBJ1-2; V gene: TRBV29-1; clone size: -; D gene: -; CDR3 DNA: TGCAGCGTTGCCCGGCAGAAGGACTATGGCTACACCTTC; CDR3 protein: CSVARQKDYGYTF
J gene: TRBJ2-5; V gene: TRBV9; clone size: -; D gene: -; CDR3 DNA: TGTGCCAGCAGCGTAGGGATGGGTCAAGTGGAGACCCAGTACTTC; CDR3 protein: CASSVGMGQVETQYF
J gene: TRBJ1-5; V gene: TRBV27; clone size: -; D gene: TRBD1; CDR3 DNA: TGTGCCAGCAGTCCGGACAGGGTTGATCAGCCCCAGCATTTT; CDR3 protein: CASSPDRVDQPQHF
J gene: TRBJ2-3; V gene: TRBV6-5; clone size: few; D gene: -; CDR3 DNA: TGTGCCAGCAAGTCTGTAGATACGCAGTATTTT; CDR3 protein: CASKSVDTQYF
J gene: TRBJ1-6; V gene: TRBV6-1; clone size: few; D gene: -; CDR3 DNA: TGTGCCAGCAGTGAAGCTGTTGGGACAACAACGGGGGATTCACCCCTCCACTTT; CDR3 protein: CASSEAVGTTTGDSPLHF